This T cell receptor (beta chain) is drawn from a study of blood T cell repertoires in COVID-19. Overall study: Collection of acute and convalescent COVID-19 samples took place in the United States, Italy and Spain.

Under the authors' procedure: From reference gene primer amplification, estimates of nucleated cell counts were derived. The data were produced by immunoSEQ multiplex PCR, yet TCRdb's version contains in-frame clones alone and is incomplete. The V and J calls and clone size come from that table; D and trimming were worked out from the DNA. The profile covers approximately 11,000 clones, with roughly four fifths appearing a single time and less than 5% taken by the ten largest. J gave up 5 bases and V 2 bases, and 4 bases lay outside the gene matches. CDR3 length: 14 amino acids. CDR1 and CDR2 (germline): SGDLS, YYNGEE.

The sequenced material came from peripheral blood. The chain joins TRBV9 to TRBJ2-1; 7 nucleotides agree with TRBD2. The clonotype was recovered from a woman aged 55-69 years with acute or convalescent COVID-19. As DNA, the CDR3 is TGTGCCAGCAGCGTCCTAGCGGCAGACAATGAGCAGTTCTTC. It specifies CASSVLAADNEQFF.